These 11 T cell receptor beta chains were all obtained from the same sample, sequenced in a study of shared clonotypes between healthy human individuals. Generated by immunoSEQ multiplex PCR, the TCRdb table keeps only in-frame clones and is missing some. Found here are about 2 million clones, 85% to 95% of them singletons; the top ten hold 0.1% to 0.15%. Sample: naive CD4+ T cells sorted from blood. Subset of the sample: CD45RA+ positively selected. These receptors were taken from a man in his late teens or twenties in good health.

To note about this clone: A junction boundary mismatches the germline segment, possibly from a read error. The rearrangement links TRBV5-6 to TRBJ2-5; the D is unclear. Germline V CDR1 and CDR2: SGHDT, YYEEEE. The CDR3 runs to 15 residues. The CDR3 region has the DNA TGTACCAGCAGCTTGGGGAACACCGGTCGGGAGACCCAGTACTTC. Translation: CTSSLGNTGRETQYF. Looking up the rest from reference TRBV5-6 and TRBJ2-5 gives the full variable domain: DAGVTQSPTHLIKTRGQQVTLRCSPKSGHDTVSWYQQALGQGPQFIFQYYEEEERQRGNFPDRFSGHQFPNYSSELNVNALLLGDSALYLCTSSLGNTGRETQYFGPGTRLLVL.

The chain links TRBV19 to TRBJ2-3, with D possibly being TRBD2 (6 bases). Trimming removed 1 base from V and 10 bases from J, with 21 bases in between. The length of the CDR3 is 16 residues. The V gene's germline CDR1 is LNHDA and CDR2 SQIVND (reference sequence). CDR3 nucleotides: TGTGCCAGTAGTATAGGCCGGACACTTGGAGGGCCGTCGCAGTATTTT. Amino acids: CASSIGRTLGGPSQYF.

The chain employs TRBV27 and TRBJ1-6; tentatively, D is TRBD1 (6 bases). CDR1 MNHEY and CDR2 SMNVEV come from the germline V gene (reference sequence). The CDR3 contains 15 residues. V was trimmed by 2 bases and J by 9 bases, leaving 14 bases between them. CDR3 residues: CASSLGHSGVSPLHF. The CDR3, as DNA: TGTGCCAGCAGTTTAGGTCACTCAGGGGTTTCACCCCTCCACTTT.

The chain uses TRBV6-1 and TRBJ1-2; perhaps TRBD1 as D (5 bases). V was pared by 4 bases and J by 0 bases, with 15 bases between. This CDR3 is 16 amino acids long. The germline CDR1 and CDR2 sequences are MNHNS and SASEGT. CDR3 amino acids: CASSVYGGVSNYGYTF. For the CDR3, the DNA is TGTGCCAGCAGTGTATACGGGGGTGTCTCTAACTATGGCTACACCTTC.

Notes on this clone: This sample also contains other DNA sequences that code for the same CDR3. This sequence joins TRBV27 and TRBJ1-5, with unresolved D. Germline CDR1 MNHEY, CDR2 SMNVEV (reference sequence). V lost 3 bases, J lost 1 base, and 4 bases lay in between. This CDR3 spans 13 amino acids. CDR3 loop: CASSLTSNQPQHF. The DNA for the CDR3 is TGTGCCAGCAGTTTGACGAGCAATCAGCCCCAGCATTTT.

This rearrangement joins TRBV7-2 to TRBJ1-2; 9 nucleotides line up with TRBD1. The germline V gene has CDR1 SGHTA and CDR2 FQGNSA. This CDR3 comprises 14 residues. V trimming: 5 bases; J trimming: 4 bases; junction bases outside the gene matches: 5. The CDR3 sequence is CASSEPTGGYGYTF. CDR3 in DNA: TGTGCCAGCAGCGAACCGACAGGGGGCTATGGCTACACCTTC.

The J gene is TRBJ2-4, the V gene TRBV6-4; D not resolved. This CDR3 region has 15 residues. In germline, CDR1 is MRHNA, CDR2 SNTAGT. Trimming cost V 3 bases and J 4 bases, with 13 bases left between them. CDR3 nucleotides: TGTGCCAGCAGTGAAATGTTCGGGCAAAAAAACATTCAGTACTTC. It codes for CASSEMFGQKNIQYF.

The rearrangement joins TRBV6-5 to TRBJ2-1; D gene unclear. This CDR3 is built from 14 residues. The V and J ends lost 8 bases and 4 bases respectively, with 15 bases between them. Germline V gene sequence: CDR1 MNHEY, CDR2 SVGAGI. The CDR3 is CASRPSLLYNEQFF. CDR3 bases: TGTGCCAGCCGCCCTTCCCTTTTATACAATGAGCAGTTCTTC.

Here the CDR3 DNA reads TGCAGCGTGTCATTAACAGGAACCACTGAAGCTTTCTTT. It encodes CSVSLTGTTEAFF. V usage is TRBV29-1 and J usage is TRBJ1-1, with D perhaps TRBD1 (5 bases). Trimming cost V 6 bases and J 4 bases, with 15 bases left between them. CDR1 is SQVTM and CDR2 is ANQGSEA in the germline V gene. CDR3 length: 13 residues.

The chain carries TRBV19 and TRBJ2-7; maybe TRBD1 (6 bases). Germline V gene data show CDR1 as LNHDA and CDR2 as SQIVND (reference sequence). The length of the CDR3 is 12 residues. Trimming took off 10 bases at V and 3 bases at J, with 13 bases between the two ends. CDR3 amino acids: CATVTGDYEQYF. The CDR3 coding sequence is TGTGCCACTGTGACAGGTGACTACGAGCAGTACTTC.

The chain employs TRBV5-1 and TRBJ2-7; TRBD2 might be the D (6 bases). The CDR3 spans 14 residues. Per the germline V gene, CDR1 is SGHRS and CDR2 is YFSETQ. Trimming removed 4 bases at V and 3 bases at J, with 14 bases between. The CDR3 coding sequence is TGCGCCAGCAGCCCGGCGGGGAGTGACTACGAGCAGTACTTC. Residues: CASSPAGSDYEQYF.